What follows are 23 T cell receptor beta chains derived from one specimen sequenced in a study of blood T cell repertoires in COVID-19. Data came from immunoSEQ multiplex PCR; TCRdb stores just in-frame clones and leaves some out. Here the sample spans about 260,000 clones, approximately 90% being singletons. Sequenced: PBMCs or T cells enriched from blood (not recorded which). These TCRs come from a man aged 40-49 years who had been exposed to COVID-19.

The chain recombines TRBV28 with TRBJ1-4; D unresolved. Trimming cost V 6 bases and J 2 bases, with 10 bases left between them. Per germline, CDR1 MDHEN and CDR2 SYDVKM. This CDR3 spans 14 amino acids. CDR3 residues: CASSRAGTNEKLFF. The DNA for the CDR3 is TGTGCCAGCAGCCGCGCGGGGACTAATGAAAAACTGTTTTTT.

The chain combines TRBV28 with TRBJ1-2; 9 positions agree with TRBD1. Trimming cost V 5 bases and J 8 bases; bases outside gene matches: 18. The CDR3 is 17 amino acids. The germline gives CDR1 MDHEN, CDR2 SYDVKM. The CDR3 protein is CASSQPLVGTGQLGYTF. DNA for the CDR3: TGTGCCAGCAGTCAACCCCTTGTAGGGACAGGGCAGCTGGGCTACACCTTC.

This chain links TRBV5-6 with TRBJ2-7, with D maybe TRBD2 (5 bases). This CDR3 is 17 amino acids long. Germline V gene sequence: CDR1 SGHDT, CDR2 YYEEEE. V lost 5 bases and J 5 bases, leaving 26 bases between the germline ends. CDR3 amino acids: CASSLWAAGITWDEQYF. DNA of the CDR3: TGTGCCAGCAGTCTCTGGGCCGCCGGGATTACTTGGGACGAGCAGTACTTC.

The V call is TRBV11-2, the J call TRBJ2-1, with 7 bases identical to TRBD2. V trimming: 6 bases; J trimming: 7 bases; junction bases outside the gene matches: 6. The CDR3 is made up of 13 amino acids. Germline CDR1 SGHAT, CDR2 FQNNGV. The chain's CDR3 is CASRGLGLNEQFF. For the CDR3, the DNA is TGTGCCAGCAGAGGACTAGGGTTGAATGAGCAGTTCTTC. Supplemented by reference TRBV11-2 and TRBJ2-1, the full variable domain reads EAGVAQSPRYKIIEKRQSVAFWCNPISGHATLYWYQQILGQGPKLLIQFQNNGVVDDSQLPKDRFSAERLKGVDSTLKIQPAKLEDSAVYLCASRGLGLNEQFFGPGTRLTVL.

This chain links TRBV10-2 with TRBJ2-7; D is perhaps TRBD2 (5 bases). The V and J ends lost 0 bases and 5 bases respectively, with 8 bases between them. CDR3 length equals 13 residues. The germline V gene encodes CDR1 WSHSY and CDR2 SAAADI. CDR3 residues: CASSESGRNEQYF. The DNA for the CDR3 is TGCGCCAGCAGTGAGTCGGGGAGAAACGAGCAGTACTTC.

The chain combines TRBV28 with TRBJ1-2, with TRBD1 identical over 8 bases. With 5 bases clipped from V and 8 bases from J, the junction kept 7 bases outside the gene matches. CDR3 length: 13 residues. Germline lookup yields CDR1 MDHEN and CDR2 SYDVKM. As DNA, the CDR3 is TGTGCCAGCAGTCCTGGACAGGGTAGAGGCTACACCTTC. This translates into CASSPGQGRGYTF.

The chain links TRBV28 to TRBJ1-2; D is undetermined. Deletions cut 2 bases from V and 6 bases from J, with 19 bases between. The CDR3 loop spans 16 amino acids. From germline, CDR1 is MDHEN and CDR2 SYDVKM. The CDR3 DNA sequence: TGTGCCAGCAGTTTACGTGGGATAGGGCGGCGGGATGGCTACACCTTC. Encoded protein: CASSLRGIGRRDGYTF.

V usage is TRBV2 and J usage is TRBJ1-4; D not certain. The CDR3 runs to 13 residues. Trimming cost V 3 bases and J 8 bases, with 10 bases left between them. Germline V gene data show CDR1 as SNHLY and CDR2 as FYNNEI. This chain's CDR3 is CASSDDPGEKLFF. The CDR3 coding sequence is TGTGCCAGCAGTGACGACCCGGGGGAAAAACTGTTTTTT.

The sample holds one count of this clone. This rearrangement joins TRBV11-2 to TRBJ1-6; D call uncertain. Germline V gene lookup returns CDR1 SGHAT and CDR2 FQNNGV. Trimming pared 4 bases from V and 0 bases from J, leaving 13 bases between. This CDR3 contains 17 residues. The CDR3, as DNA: TGTGCCAGCAGCTCTAGCCGGGTCAGCTCCTATAATTCACCCCTCCACTTT. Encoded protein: CASSSSRVSSYNSPLHF.

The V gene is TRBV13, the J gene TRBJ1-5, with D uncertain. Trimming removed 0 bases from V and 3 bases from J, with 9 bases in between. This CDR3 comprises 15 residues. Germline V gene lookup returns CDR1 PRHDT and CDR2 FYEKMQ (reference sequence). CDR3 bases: TGTGCCAGCAGCTTAGGGAGGACTTCCAATCAGCCCCAGCATTTT. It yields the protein CASSLGRTSNQPQHF.

The CDR3 sequence: CASSFMGQDSGNTIYF. In DNA form, the CDR3 reads TGTGCCAGCAGCTTTATGGGACAGGACTCTGGAAACACCATATATTTT. This sequence joins TRBV11-3 and TRBJ1-3, with 8 bases matching TRBD1. The germline V gene encodes CDR1 SGHNT and CDR2 YENEEA. The CDR3 consists of 16 residues. The V segment lost 3 bases and the J segment 0 bases; nucleotides outside the gene matches: 4.

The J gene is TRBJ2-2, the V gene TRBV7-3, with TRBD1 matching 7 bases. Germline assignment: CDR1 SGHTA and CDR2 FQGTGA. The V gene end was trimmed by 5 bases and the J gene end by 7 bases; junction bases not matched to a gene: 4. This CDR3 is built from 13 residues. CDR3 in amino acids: CASSGTELGELFF. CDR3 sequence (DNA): TGTGCCAGCAGCGGGACAGAACTCGGGGAGCTGTTTTTT.

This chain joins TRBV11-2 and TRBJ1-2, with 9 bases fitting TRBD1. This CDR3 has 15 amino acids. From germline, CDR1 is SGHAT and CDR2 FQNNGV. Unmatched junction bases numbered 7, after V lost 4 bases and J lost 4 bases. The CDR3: CASSSRDRVAYGYTF. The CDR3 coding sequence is TGTGCCAGCAGCTCCCGGGACAGGGTCGCCTATGGCTACACCTTC.

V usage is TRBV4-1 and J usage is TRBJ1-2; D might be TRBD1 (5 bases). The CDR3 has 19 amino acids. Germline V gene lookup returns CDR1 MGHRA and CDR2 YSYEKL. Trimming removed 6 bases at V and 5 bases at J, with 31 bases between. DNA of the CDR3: TGCGCCAGCAGTCAACTCCCCGATATACAGGAGAGGCATTATTATGGCTACACCTTC. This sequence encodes CASSQLPDIQERHYYGYTF.

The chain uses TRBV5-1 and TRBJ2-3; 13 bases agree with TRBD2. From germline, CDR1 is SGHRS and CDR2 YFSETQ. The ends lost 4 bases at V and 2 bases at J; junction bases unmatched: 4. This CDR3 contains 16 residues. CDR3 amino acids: CASSAGLAGATDTQYF. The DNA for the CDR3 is TGCGCCAGCAGCGCTGGACTAGCGGGGGCCACAGATACGCAGTATTTT.

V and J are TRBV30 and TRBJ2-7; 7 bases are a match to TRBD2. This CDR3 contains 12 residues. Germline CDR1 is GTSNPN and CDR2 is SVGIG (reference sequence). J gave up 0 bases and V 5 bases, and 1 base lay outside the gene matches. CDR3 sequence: CAWQRDSYEQYF. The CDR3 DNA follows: TGTGCCTGGCAGCGGGACTCCTACGAGCAGTACTTC.

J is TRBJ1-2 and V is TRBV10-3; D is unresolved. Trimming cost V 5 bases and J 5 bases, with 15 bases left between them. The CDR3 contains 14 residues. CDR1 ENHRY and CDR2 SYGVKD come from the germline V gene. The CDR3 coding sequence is TGTGCCATCAGTTCGACATCGATGTTTTATGGCTACACCTTC. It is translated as CAISSTSMFYGYTF.

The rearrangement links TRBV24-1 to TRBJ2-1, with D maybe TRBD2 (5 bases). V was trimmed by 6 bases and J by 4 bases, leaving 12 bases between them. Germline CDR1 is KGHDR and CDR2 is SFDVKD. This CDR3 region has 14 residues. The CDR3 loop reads CATSSDYKYNEQFF. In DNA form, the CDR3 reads TGTGCCACCAGTAGCGACTACAAGTACAATGAGCAGTTCTTC.

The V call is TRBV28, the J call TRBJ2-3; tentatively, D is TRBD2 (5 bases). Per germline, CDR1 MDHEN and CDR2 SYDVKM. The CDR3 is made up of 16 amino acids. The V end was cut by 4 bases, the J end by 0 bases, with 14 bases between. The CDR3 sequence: CASSSSTDASTDTQYF. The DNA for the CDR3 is TGTGCCAGCAGTTCTAGCACAGACGCTAGCACAGATACGCAGTATTTT.

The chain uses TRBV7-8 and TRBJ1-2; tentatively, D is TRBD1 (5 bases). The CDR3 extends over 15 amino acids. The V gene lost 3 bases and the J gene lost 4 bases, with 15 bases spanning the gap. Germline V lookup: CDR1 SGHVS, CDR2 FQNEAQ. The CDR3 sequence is CASSLEGAGGYGYTF. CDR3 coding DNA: TGTGCCAGCAGCTTGGAGGGTGCGGGGGGCTATGGCTACACCTTC.

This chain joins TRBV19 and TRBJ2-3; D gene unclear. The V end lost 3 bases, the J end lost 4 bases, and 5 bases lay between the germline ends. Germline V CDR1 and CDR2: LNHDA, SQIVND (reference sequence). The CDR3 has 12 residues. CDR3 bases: TGTGCCAGTAGTATCGGTCCAGATACGCAGTATTTT. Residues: CASSIGPDTQYF.

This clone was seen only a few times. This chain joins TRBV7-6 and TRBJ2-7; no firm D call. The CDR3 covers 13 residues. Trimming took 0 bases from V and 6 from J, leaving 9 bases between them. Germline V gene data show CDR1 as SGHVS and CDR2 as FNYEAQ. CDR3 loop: CASSLAYLSEQYF. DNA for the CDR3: TGTGCCAGCAGCTTAGCTTATCTCTCCGAGCAGTACTTC.

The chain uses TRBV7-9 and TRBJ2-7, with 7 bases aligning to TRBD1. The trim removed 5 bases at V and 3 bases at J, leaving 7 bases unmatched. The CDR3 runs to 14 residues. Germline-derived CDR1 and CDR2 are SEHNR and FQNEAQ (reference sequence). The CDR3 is CASSRPDRVYEQYF. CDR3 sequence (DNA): TGTGCCAGCAGCAGACCAGACAGGGTCTACGAGCAGTACTTC. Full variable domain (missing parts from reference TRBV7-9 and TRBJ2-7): DTGVSQNPRHKITKRGQNVTFRCDPISEHNRLYWYRQTLGQGPEFLTYFQNEAQLEKSRLLSDRFSAERPKGSFSTLEIQRTEQGDSAMYLCASSRPDRVYEQYFGPGTRLTVT.